This entry describes one T cell receptor (beta chain). Its target is unknown. This specimen comes from a study of CD8+ T cells in alopecia areata. Study overall: Patients received oral tofacitinib, 5 to 10 mg twice daily, for moderate-to-severe alopecia areata. Study-wide points: Normal skin's resident alphabeta T cells are also sequenced in scalp samples.

V lost 8 bases to trimming and J lost 6 bases, with 11 bases between them. The CDR3 contains 10 residues. Germline lookup yields CDR1 SQVTM and CDR2 ANQGSEA. RNA was isolated and reverse transcribed to cDNA, the sequencing template. Libraries were prepared by immunoSEQ multiplex PCR; TCRdb keeps only in-frame clonotypes and omits some of them. The data contain 150,000 to 200,000 clones, roughly 65% of them singletons. Researchers took lesional scalp punch biopsies and peripheral blood from people who were alopecia areata patients. Sorted populations comprised CD4+ and CD8+ T cells obtained from PBMCs.

The clonotype originates from a human donor with alopecia areata. The chain recombines TRBV29-1 with TRBJ2-7; maybe TRBD1 (6 bases). The source was CD4+ T cells sorted from blood, collected at week 0. This CDR3 reads CSPRGIEQYF. In nucleotides, the CDR3 is TGCAGCCCCAGGGGTATCGAGCAGTACTTC.